A single sample gave rise to the 12 T cell receptor beta chains below, sequenced in a study of spatial heterogeneity in lung cancer. TCRdb called the 5' RACE reads again in MiXCR, with one record for every CDR3 protein. The sample yields under 20,000 distinct CDR3 sequences, 4.5% to 7% seen once. Study results and caveats: Counts that tracked tumor mutation counts were those of expanded intratumoral alpha and beta TCRs.

Regarding time point: sample taken at primary tumor resection. No cognate antigen is known for these TCRs. This specimen was lung tumor tissue, taken at surgery. The source of these receptors is a female donor with early-stage non-small cell lung cancer.

This clonotype has just a few counts. For the CDR3, the DNA is TGCAGTGCTAGGGGACTAGCGGCAGACAATGAGCAGTTCTTC. Protein product: CSARGLAADNEQFF. V and J are TRBV20-1 and TRBJ2-1, with 11 bases aligning to TRBD2. Trimming removed 3 bases from V and 5 bases from J; junction bases left unmatched: 3. Per germline, CDR1 DFQATT and CDR2 SNEGSKA (reference sequence). The CDR3 covers 14 residues.

Ten or more counts support this clonotype. V and J are TRBV28 and TRBJ2-3; 10 positions agree with TRBD2. This CDR3 spans 15 amino acids. Germline CDR1 MDHEN, CDR2 SYDVKM. The ends lost 3 bases at V and 6 bases at J; junction bases unmatched: 6. The CDR3 sequence: CASSLGLAGVDTQYF. CDR3 DNA: TGTGCCAGCAGTTTGGGGCTAGCGGGAGTGGATACGCAGTATTTT.

This clonotype appeared many times. The chain couples TRBV29-1 to TRBJ2-1; D is possibly TRBD2 (6 bases). Trimming shortened V by 3 bases and J by 3 bases, and 12 bases separated the two germline ends. Germline V lookup: CDR1 SQVTM, CDR2 ANQGSEA. The CDR3 is made up of 14 amino acids. The DNA of the CDR3 is TGCAGCGTTGATCTAGCGTGGGACTACAATGAGCAGTTCTTC. Its translation is CSVDLAWDYNEQFF.

The chain uses TRBV19 and TRBJ1-5; TRBD1 might be the D (6 bases). Germline V gene data show CDR1 as LNHDA and CDR2 as SQIVND (reference sequence). Trimming shortened V by 4 bases and J by 4 bases, and 14 bases separated the two germline ends. The CDR3 totals 15 residues. The CDR3 DNA is TGTGCCAGTAGTAAGGGGGGGCGCGGAAATCAGCCCCAGCATTTT. This sequence encodes CASSKGGRGNQPQHF.

The table lists this clonotype with many counts. The CDR3 reads CASAVRSGNQETQYF. In nucleotides, the CDR3 is TGTGCCAGTGCCGTACGTAGCGGAAACCAAGAGACCCAGTACTTC. J is TRBJ2-5 and V is TRBV28; TRBD2 is a possible D gene (6 bases). V lost 9 bases and J 0 bases, leaving 17 bases between the germline ends. The CDR3 extends over 15 amino acids. Germline CDR1 and CDR2: MDHEN and SYDVKM.

In this sample, this clonotype turned up many times. The chain carries TRBV20-1 and TRBJ2-7; 9 positions agree with TRBD2. Germline CDR1 reads DFQATT; CDR2 reads SNEGSKA (reference sequence). V dropped 5 bases and J dropped 0; count of bases not matched to a gene: 5. The CDR3 extends over 14 amino acids. CDR3 loop: CSAGLALSSYEQYF. The CDR3 region has the DNA TGCAGTGCTGGACTAGCGCTGAGCTCCTACGAGCAGTACTTC.

Within the sample, this clonotype is medium-sized. The rearrangement uses TRBV6-2 or TRBV6-3 and TRBJ2-3, with 7 bases lining up with TRBD2. CDR3 length equals 17 residues. Germline-derived CDR1 and CDR2 are MNHEY and SVGEGT. The V segment lost 2 bases and the J segment 6 bases; nucleotides outside the gene matches: 14. The CDR3 coding sequence is TGTGCCAGCAGTTACCCGCGGGAGTCAGCTGGTGCGGATACGCAGTATTTT. Residues: CASSYPRESAGADTQYF.

This clonotype has ten or more counts. The chain uses TRBV2 and TRBJ1-3; TRBD1 aligns across 7 bases. Germline V gene lookup returns CDR1 SNHLY and CDR2 FYNNEI. The V and J ends lost 6 bases and 3 bases, in that order; junction bases with no gene match: 11. The CDR3 totals 16 residues. CDR3 nucleotide sequence: TGTGCCAGCAGGGAGGTCGACAGGGTTGATGGAAACACCATATATTTT. Translation gives CASREVDRVDGNTIYF.

This clonotype was counted at least ten times. The chain has TRBV7-6 and TRBJ2-1; 8 nucleotides match TRBD2. The CDR3 is 17 amino acids. Per the germline V gene, CDR1 is SGHVS and CDR2 is FNYEAQ. V shed 3 bases, J shed 2 bases, and the junction held 9 bases outside the gene matches. CDR3 residues: CASSLAGGAGAYNEQFF. The CDR3 region has the DNA TGTGCCAGCAGCTTGGCGGGGGGAGCGGGAGCCTACAATGAGCAGTTCTTC. Combining the CDR3 with reference TRBV7-6 and TRBJ2-1 gives the whole variable domain GAGVSQSPRYKVTKRGQDVALRCDPISGHVSLYWYRQALGQGPEFLTYFNYEAQQDKSGLPNDRFSAERPEGSISTLTIQRTEQRDSAMYRCASSLAGGAGAYNEQFFGPGTRLTVL.

The J gene is TRBJ2-5, the V gene TRBV20-1, with TRBD2 as a possible D gene (6 bases). CDR1 is DFQATT and CDR2 is SNEGSKA in the germline V gene (reference sequence). Trimming removed 1 base from V and 4 bases from J, with 16 bases in between. The CDR3 length is 15 residues. CDR3: CSARGGLRNGETQYF. CDR3 nucleotides: TGCAGTGCTAGAGGGGGACTTCGGAACGGAGAGACCCAGTACTTC.

This clonotype was counted at least ten times. The rearrangement links TRBV28 to TRBJ1-2; D is undetermined. Germline CDR1 reads MDHEN; CDR2 reads SYDVKM. This CDR3 is 14 amino acids long. Deletions cut 0 bases from V and 5 bases from J, with 10 bases between. Here the CDR3 reads CASSLWGAAYGYTF. The CDR3 nucleotides are TGTGCCAGCAGTTTATGGGGAGCTGCTTATGGCTACACCTTC.

The rearrangement uses TRBV11-2 and TRBJ1-2, with D hard to call. V lost 4 bases and J lost 1, with 13 bases in between. The germline V gene has CDR1 SGHAT and CDR2 FQNNGV. This CDR3 region has 15 residues. CDR3 nucleotide sequence: TGTGCCAGCAGCTCGCCCGATTGGGGTAACTATGGCTACACCTTC. This encodes CASSSPDWGNYGYTF.